What follows is one TCR beta chain and its context. Which antigen it targets is not known. Base qualities are not recorded, but no much larger clone differs from it by a single base. This entry comes from a study of T cell changes during pregnancy in multiple sclerosis (dated by TCRdb to the late 2010s). Broadly, across the study: The study looked at changes in the T cell repertoire across pregnancy in women with multiple sclerosis.

Libraries came from the immunoSEQ multiplex PCR assay. TCRdb's version of the immuneACCESS table is confined to in-frame rearrangements and falls short of the full clone set. An unresolved V gene accounts for under half of the shortfall where checked; the remainder is of unknown origin. In all, the sample holds fewer than 55,000 clones, and 70% to 90% of those were seen once. The top ten hold roughly 2% of the sample. The CDR3 measures 13 amino acids from cysteine to phenylalanine. Only the CDR3 portion is preserved as DNA: 39 bases, with reading frame beginning at the first base. The germline V gene provides CDR1 SGHTA and CDR2 FQGNSA. Cut back by 4 bases and 8 bases, the V and J ends lie 12 bases apart.

The receptor comes from a female donor with multiple sclerosis, enrolled in a pregnancy study. Sequences were derived from peripheral blood, sampled in the first trimester of pregnancy. The chain is assembled from TRBV7-2 and TRBJ2-1; matching of 6 bases hints at TRBD1 as the D gene. The DNA sequence is given as TGTGCCAGCAGCTCCAGGGGTGGGGATGAGCAGTTCTTC. It encodes CASSSRGGDEQFF.